This T cell receptor beta chain is from a study of cytomegalovirus exposure and HLA in healthy donors. Study details: Unique TCR beta sequences numbering fewer than 130 million came from 190 million or so T cells in an earlier analysis.

The germline V gene encodes CDR1 SEHNR and CDR2 FQNEAQ (reference sequence). CDR3 length equals 14 residues. Both 60 Vbeta primers and 13 Jbeta primers went into the PCR. Clones were read by immunoSEQ multiplex PCR, and TCRdb kept only the in-frame ones, dropping some. Seen here are 250,000 to 350,000 clones, 86% observed once, and the top ten hold less than 4.5%. On this clone: Relative to the germline gene, one junction end is altered; a read error may explain this.

The TCR was taken from a man in his forties in good health and CMV-seropositive. Sequencing was done on a sample of PBMCs. The V gene is TRBV7-9, the J gene TRBJ2-7; 9 bases agree with TRBD1. CDR3: CSSSDRDREHEQYF. The DNA of the CDR3 is TGTTCCAGCAGCGACCGGGACAGGGAGCACGAGCAGTACTTC.